This TCR beta chain appears in the sequencing data of a study of cytomegalovirus exposure and HLA in healthy donors. Study observations and caveats: A prior analysis recorded that most TCR beta V segments were productive about 90% or about 30% of the time. V- and J-gene trimming in TCR beta was tied to a missense DCLRE1C variant by an analysis performed later. Overall, approximately 150 TCR beta chains were annotated as cytomegalovirus-associated. Reports credit the classifier with highly specific, highly sensitive diagnosis of cytomegalovirus status.

V shed 8 bases and J 3 bases; nucleotides not matched to a gene: 8. This CDR3 comprises 15 residues. CDR1 and CDR2 (germline): MNHNY, SVGAGI (reference sequence). The PCR used 60 Vbeta and 13 Jbeta primers. The data were produced by immunoSEQ multiplex PCR, yet TCRdb's version contains in-frame clones alone and is incomplete. The table lists about 110,000 clones, around 78% of them singletons. In regard to this clone: Its target is not known.

Source material: PBMCs. V gene TRBV6-6 combines with J gene TRBJ2-2, with 8 bases matching TRBD2. The TCR comes from a man under 40 in good health and CMV-seronegative. This CDR3 is CASQRGGADTGELFF. Here the CDR3 DNA reads TGTGCCAGCCAACGGGGGGGCGCGGACACCGGGGAGCTGTTTTTT.